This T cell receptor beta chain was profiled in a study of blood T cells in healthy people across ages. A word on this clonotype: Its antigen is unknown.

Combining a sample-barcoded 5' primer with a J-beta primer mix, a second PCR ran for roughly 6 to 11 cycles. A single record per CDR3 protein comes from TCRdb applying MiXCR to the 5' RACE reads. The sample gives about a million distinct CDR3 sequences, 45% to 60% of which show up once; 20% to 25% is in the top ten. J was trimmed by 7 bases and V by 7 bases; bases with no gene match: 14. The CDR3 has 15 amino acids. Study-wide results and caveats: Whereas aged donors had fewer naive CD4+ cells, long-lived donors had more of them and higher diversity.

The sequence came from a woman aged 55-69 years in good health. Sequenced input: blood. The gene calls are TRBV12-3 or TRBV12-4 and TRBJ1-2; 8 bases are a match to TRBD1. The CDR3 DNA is TGTGCCAGCACCTTAAGGACAGGGTCAACTTTTGGCTACACCTTC. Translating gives CASTLRTGSTFGYTF.